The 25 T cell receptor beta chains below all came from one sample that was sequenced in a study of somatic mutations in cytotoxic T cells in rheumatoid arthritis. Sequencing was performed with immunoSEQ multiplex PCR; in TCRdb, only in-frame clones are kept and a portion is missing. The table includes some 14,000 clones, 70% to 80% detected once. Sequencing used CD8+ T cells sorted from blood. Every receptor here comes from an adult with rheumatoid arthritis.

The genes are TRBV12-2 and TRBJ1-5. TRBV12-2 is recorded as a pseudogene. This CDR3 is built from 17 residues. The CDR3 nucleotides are TGTGCAAGTCGCTTAGAAGGGGGGCGTGTGGGCAATCAGCCCCAGCATTTT. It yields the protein CASRLEGGRVGNQPQHF.

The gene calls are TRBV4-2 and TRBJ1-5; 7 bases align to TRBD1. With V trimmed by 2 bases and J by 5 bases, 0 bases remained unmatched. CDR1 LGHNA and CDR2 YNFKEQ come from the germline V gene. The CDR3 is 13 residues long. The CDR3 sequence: CASSQRGHQPQHF. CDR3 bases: TGTGCCAGCAGCCAAAGGGGGCATCAGCCCCAGCATTTT.

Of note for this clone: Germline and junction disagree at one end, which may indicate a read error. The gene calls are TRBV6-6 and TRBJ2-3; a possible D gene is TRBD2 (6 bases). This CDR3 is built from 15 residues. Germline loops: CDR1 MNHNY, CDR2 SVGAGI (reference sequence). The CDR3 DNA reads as TGTGCCAGCAGCTACTCCCGCCCGGGGGCAGATACGCAGTATTTT. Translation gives CASSYSRPGADTQYF.

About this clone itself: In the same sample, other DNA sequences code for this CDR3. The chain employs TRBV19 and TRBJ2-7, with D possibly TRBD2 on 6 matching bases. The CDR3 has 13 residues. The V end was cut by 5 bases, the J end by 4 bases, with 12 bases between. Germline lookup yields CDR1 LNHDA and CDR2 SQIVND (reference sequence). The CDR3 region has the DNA TGTGCCAGTAGTTTCGGGACTGTATACGAGCAGTACTTC. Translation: CASSFGTVYEQYF.

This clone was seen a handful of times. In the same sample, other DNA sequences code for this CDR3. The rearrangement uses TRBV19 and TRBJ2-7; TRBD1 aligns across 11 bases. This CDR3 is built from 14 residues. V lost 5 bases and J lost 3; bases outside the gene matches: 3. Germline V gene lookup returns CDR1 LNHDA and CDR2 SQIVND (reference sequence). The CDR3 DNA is TGTGCCAGTAGTGTGGGACAGGGGGTCTACGAGCAGTACTTC. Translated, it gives CASSVGQGVYEQYF.

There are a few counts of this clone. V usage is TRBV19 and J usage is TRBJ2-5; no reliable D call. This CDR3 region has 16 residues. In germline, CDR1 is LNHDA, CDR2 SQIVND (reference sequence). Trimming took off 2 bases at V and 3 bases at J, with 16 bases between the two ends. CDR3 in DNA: TGTGCCAGTAGTATAATCGGCTCCCCTTCGGAAGAGACCCAGTACTTC. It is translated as CASSIIGSPSEETQYF.

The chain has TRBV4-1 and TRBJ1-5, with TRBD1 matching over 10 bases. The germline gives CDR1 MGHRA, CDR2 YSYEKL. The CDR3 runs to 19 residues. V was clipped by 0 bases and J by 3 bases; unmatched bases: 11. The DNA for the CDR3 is TGCGCCAGCAGCCAAGATCTGGGACAGGGGTTCCCCTCCAATCAGCCCCAGCATTTT. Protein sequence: CASSQDLGQGFPSNQPQHF.

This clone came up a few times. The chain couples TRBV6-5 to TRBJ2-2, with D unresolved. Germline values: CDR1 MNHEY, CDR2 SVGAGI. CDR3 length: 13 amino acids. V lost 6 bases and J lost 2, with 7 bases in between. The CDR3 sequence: CASRLTNTGELFF. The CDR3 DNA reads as TGTGCCAGCAGACTAACTAACACCGGGGAGCTGTTTTTT.

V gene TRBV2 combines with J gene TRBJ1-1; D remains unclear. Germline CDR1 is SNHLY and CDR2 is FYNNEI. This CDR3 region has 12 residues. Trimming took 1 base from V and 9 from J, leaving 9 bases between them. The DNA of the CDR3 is TGTGCCAGCAGTGAAGGGTTCGAAAAAGCTTTCTTT. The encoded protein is CASSEGFEKAFF.

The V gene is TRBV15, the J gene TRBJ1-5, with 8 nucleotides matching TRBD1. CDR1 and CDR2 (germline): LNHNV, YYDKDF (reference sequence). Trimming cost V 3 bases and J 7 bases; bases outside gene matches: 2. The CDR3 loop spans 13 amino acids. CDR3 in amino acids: CATSSRQGQPQHF. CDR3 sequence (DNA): TGTGCCACCAGCAGTCGACAGGGGCAGCCCCAGCATTTT.

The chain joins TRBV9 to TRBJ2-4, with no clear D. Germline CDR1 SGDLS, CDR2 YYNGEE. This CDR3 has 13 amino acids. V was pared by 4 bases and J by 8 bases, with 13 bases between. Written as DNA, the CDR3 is TGTGCCAGCAGCCGCCGGGTCGGATACATTCAGTACTTC. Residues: CASSRRVGYIQYF.

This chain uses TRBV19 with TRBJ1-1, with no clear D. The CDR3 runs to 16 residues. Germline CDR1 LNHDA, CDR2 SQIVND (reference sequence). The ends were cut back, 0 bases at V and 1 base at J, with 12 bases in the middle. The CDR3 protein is CASSIEGPKGNTEAFF. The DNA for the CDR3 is TGTGCCAGTAGTATAGAGGGCCCTAAGGGGAACACTGAAGCTTTCTTT.

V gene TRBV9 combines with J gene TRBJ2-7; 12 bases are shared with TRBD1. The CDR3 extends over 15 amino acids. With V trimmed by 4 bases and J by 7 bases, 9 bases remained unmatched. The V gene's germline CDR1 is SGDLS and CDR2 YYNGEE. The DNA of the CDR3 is TGTGCCAGCAGCAACCGGGACAGGGGGCCAGAAGAGCAGTACTTC. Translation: CASSNRDRGPEEQYF.

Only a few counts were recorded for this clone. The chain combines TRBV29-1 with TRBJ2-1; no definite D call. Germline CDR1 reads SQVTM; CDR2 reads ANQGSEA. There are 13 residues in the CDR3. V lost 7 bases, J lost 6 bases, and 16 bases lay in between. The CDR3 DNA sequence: TGCAGCGAGTCGCGCGGCCCGGGCAATGAGCAGTTCTTC. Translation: CSESRGPGNEQFF.

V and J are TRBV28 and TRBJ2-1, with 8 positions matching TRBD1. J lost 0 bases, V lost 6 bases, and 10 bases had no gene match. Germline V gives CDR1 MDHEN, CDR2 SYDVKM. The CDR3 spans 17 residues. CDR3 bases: TGTGCCAGCAGCTTAGTCAGGGGGCCGAGCTCCTACAATGAGCAGTTCTTC. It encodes CASSLVRGPSSYNEQFF.

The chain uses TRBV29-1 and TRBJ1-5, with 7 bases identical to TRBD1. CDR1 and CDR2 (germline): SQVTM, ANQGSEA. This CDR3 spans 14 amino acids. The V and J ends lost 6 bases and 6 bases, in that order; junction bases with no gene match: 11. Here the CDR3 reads CSVGTGDGGQPQHF. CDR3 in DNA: TGCAGCGTGGGCACAGGGGATGGAGGTCAGCCCCAGCATTTT.

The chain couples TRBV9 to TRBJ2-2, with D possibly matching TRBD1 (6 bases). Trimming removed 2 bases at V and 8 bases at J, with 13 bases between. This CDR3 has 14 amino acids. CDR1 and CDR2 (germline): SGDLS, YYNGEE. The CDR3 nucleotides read TGTGCCAGCAGCGTTTCAGGGGTCGGAGGGGAGCTGTTTTTT. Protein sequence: CASSVSGVGGELFF.

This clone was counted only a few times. The CDR3 loop reads CASSPPGTEDDGQFF. In nucleotides, the CDR3 is TGTGCCAGCAGCCCCCCCGGGACAGAGGACGACGGGCAGTTCTTC. The chain carries TRBV7-9 and TRBJ2-1; 7 positions match TRBD1. CDR1 and CDR2 (germline): SEHNR, FQNEAQ (reference sequence). V lost 5 bases and J lost 12; bases outside the gene matches: 16. The CDR3 totals 15 residues.

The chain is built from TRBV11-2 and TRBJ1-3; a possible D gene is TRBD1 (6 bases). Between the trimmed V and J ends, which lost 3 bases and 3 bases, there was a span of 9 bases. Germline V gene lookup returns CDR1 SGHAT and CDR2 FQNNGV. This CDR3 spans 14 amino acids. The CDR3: CASSFNRDGNTIYF. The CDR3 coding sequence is TGTGCCAGCAGCTTCAACAGGGATGGAAACACCATATATTTT.

The CDR3 protein is CASSKYGQVGRTFNIQYF. The CDR3 region has the DNA TGTGCCAGCAGCAAATACGGGCAGGTAGGACGAACCTTTAACATTCAGTACTTC. The chain couples TRBV21-1 to TRBJ2-4. TRBV21-1 is reported as a pseudogene. This CDR3 is 18 amino acids long.

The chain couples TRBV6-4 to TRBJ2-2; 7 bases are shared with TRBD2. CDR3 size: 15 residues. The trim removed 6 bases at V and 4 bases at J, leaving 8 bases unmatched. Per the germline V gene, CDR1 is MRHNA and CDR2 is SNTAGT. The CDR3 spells CASSDQGGGTGELFF. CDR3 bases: TGTGCCAGCAGCGATCAAGGCGGGGGCACCGGGGAGCTGTTTTTT.

The CDR3 DNA is TGTGCCAGCTCACCGGGCGGGGCTGGGGCCAACGTCCTGACTTTC. It codes for CASSPGGAGANVLTF. This rearrangement joins TRBV18 to TRBJ2-6, with D possibly TRBD2 on 6 matching bases. The CDR3 is 15 amino acids. Trimming cost V 3 bases and J 2 bases, with 8 bases left between them. Germline CDR1 is KGHSH and CDR2 is LQKENI.

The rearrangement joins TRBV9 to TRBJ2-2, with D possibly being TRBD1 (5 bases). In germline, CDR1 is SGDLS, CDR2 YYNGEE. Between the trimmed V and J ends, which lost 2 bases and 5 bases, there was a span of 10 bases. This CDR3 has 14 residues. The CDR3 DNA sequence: TGTGCCAGCAGCGTGGGGCTTCGGACCGGGGAGCTGTTTTTT. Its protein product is CASSVGLRTGELFF. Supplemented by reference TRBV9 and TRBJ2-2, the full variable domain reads DSGVTQTPKHLITATGQRVTLRCSPRSGDLSVYWYQQSLDQGLQFLIQYYNGEERAKGNILERFSAQQFPDLHSELNLSSLELGDSALYFCASSVGLRTGELFFGEGSRLTVL.

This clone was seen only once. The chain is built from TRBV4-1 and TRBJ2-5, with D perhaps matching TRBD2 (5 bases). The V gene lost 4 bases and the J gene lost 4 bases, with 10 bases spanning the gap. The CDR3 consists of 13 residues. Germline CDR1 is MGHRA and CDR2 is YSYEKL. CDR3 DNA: TGCGCCAGCAGCCGGTCCGCGGGAGAGACCCAGTACTTC. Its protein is CASSRSAGETQYF.

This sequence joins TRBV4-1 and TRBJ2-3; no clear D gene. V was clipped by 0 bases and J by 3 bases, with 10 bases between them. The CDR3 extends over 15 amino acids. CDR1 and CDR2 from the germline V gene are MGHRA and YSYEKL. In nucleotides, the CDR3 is TGCGCCAGCAGCCAAGATCTGCGTGGGACAGATACGCAGTATTTT. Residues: CASSQDLRGTDTQYF.